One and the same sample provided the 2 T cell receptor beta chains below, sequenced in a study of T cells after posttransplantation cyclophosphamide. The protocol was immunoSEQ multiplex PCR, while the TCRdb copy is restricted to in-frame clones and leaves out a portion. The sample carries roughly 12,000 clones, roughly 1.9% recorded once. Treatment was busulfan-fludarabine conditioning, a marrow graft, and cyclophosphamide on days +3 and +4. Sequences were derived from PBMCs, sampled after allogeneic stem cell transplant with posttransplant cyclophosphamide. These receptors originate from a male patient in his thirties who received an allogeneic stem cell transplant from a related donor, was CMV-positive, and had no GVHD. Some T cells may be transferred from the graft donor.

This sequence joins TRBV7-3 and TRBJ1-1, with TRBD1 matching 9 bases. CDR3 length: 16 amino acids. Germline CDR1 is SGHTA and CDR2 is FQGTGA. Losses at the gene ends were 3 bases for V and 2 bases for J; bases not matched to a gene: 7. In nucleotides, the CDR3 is TGTGCCAGCAGCTTGGCCGGGACAGGGTTAAACACTGAAGCTTTCTTT. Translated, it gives CASSLAGTGLNTEAFF.

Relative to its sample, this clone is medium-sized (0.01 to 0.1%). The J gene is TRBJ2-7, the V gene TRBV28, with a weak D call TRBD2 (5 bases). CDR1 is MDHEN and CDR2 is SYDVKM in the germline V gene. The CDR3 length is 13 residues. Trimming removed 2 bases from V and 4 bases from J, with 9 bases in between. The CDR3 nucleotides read TGTGCCAGCAGTTTACCCGGGGTGTACGAGCAGTACTTC. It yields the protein CASSLPGVYEQYF.